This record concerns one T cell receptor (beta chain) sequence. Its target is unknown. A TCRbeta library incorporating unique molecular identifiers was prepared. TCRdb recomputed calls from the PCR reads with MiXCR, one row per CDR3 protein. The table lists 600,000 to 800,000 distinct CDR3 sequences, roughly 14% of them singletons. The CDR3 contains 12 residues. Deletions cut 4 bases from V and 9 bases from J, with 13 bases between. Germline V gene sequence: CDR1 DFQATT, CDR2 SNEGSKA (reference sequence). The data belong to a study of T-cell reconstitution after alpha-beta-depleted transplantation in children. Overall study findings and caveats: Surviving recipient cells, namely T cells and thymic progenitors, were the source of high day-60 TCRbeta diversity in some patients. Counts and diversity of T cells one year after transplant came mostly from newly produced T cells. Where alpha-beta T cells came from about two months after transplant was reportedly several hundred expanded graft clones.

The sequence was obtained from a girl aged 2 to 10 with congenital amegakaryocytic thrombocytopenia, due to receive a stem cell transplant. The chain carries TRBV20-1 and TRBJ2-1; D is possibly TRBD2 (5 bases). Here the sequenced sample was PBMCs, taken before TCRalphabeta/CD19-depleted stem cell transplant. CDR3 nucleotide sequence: TGCAGTGCTATTCGCGGTGGAGGTGAGCAGTTCTTC. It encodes CSAIRGGGEQFF.